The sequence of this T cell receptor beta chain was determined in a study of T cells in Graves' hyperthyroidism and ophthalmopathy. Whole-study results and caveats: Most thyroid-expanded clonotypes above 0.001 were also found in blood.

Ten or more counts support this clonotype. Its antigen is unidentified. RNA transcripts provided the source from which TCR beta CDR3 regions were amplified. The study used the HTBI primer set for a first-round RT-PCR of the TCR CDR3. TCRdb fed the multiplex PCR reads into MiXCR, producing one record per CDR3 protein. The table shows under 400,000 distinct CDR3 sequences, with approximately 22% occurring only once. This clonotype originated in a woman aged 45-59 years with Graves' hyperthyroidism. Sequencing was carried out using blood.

The DNA of the CDR3 is TGCGCCAGCAGCTTCGGACAAGACAATCAGCCCCAGCATTTT. Encoded protein: CASSFGQDNQPQHF. The chain has TRBV5-1 and TRBJ1-5; D perhaps matches TRBD1 (5 bases). CDR3 length equals 14 residues. The germline gives CDR1 SGHRS, CDR2 YFSETQ. The germline V and J ends were trimmed by 2 bases and 3 bases, with 9 bases remaining between them.